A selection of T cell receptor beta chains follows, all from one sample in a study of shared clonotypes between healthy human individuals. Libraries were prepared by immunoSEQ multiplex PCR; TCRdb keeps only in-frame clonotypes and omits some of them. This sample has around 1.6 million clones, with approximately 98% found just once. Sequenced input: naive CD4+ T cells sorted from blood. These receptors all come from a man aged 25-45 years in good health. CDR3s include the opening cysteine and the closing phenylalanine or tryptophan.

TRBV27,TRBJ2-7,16,CASSRFGAGGIYEQYF
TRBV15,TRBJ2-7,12,CATGTDPYEQYF
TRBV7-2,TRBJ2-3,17,CASSLEGAGDSTDTQYF
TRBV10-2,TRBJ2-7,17,CASSETFRTGARYEQYF
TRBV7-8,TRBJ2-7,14,CASGAGASPAEQYF
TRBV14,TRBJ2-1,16,CASSRGLPRSYNEQFF
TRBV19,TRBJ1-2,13,CASSIVDSFGYTF
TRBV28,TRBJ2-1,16,CASRLPSGRGVNEQFF
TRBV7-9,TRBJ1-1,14,CASSLVVEGAEAFF
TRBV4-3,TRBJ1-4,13,CASSRGRGKKLFF
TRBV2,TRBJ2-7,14,CASSEGVSGSTEYF
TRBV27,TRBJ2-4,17,CASSLSGGWRPGDIQYF
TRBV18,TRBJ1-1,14,CASSPPPLSTEAFF
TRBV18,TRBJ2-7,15,CASSPPGGSENEQYF
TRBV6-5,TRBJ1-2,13,CASSYTTGGGYTF
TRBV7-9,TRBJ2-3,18,CASSPTGTSGRASDTQYF
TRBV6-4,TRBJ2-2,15,CASSNKGLDTGELFF
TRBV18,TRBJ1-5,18,CASSPKQGTGGAGQPQHF
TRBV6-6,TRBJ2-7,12,CASSYLHDEQYF
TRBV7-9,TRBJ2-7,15,CASSLRELSSYEQYF
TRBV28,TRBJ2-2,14,CASRVSSTPGELFF
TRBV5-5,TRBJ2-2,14,CASSTTTGPGELFF
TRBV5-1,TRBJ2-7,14,CASSYDYTSYEQYF
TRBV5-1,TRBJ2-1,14,CASSLDTVYNEQFF
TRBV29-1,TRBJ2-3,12,CSVRVGTDTQYF
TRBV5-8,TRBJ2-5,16,CASSTRDRVRSETQYF
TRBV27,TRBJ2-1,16,CASYPAGGGGSNEQFF
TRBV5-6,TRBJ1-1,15,CASSVDRGTYTEAFF
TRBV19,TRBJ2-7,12,CASSFQGGEQYF
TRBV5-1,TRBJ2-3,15,CASSLSGTSADTQYF
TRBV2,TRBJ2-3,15,CASSERRLATDTQYF
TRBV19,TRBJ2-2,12,CASSMYSGELFF
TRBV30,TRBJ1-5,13,CAWGRDSNQPQHF
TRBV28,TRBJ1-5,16,CASSSIDRGLNQPQHF
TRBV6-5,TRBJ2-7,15,CASSYGGGLRGEQYF
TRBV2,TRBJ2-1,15,CASSASGSSYNEQFF
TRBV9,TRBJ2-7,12,CASSVFDDEQYF
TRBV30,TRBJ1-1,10,CASVGVRAFF
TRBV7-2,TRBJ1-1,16,CASSTGQLRRNTEAFF
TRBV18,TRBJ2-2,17,CASSPLSSGRSAGELFF
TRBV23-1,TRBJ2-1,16,CASSQPRDPSYNEQFF
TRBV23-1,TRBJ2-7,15,CARPSGTGEIYEQYF
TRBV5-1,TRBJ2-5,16,CASSSLGGGRQETQYF
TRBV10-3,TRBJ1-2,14,CAISEETGYYGYTF
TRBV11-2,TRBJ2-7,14,CASSPTGLTGEQYF
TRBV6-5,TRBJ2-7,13,CASSRQGYYEQYF
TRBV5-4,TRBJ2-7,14,CASSLAGGLYEQYF
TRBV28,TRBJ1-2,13,CASSLLGFYGYTF
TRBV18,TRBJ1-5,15,CASSSYREGDQPQHF
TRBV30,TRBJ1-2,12,CAWTQGNYGYTF
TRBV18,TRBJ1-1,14,CASSLSVMNTEAFF
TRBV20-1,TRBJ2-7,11,CSASGGRQQYF
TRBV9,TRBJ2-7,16,CASSVGEGLASYEQYF
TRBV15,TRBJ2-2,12,CATSLGRGELFF
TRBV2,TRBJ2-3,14,CASRGNGAGDTQYF